This T cell receptor beta chain was captured by sequencing in a study of T cell clonotyping in hematopoietic cell transplantation. Study background: Recipients' pretransplant samples followed cytoreduction.

As regards this clone: No antigen is known for it.

The data were produced by immunoSEQ multiplex PCR, yet TCRdb's version contains in-frame clones alone and is incomplete. This table holds around 28,000 clones, about 92% found once. CDR1 is MDHEN, CDR2 SYDVKM, per germline. V lost 5 bases, J lost 7 bases, and 15 bases lay in between. This CDR3 comprises 14 residues. Study-wide results and caveats: Without cell sorting, CD4 versus CD8 contributions remain unresolved. At the given depth, recipient repertoires were over 95% de novo clonotypes.

Sample time point: recipient sample about 28 days before transplant, after cytoreduction. Samples: about 28 days before transplant, then days 30, 100 and 180 after. This sequence originates from a man aged 50 to 59 with acute myeloid leukemia. Some clones in this sample may be carry-over from other donors' samples. V usage is TRBV28 and J usage is TRBJ1-5, with a weak D call TRBD1 (6 bases). The sequencing here drew on peripheral blood mononuclear cells, taken before stem cell transplant. The CDR3: CASSPTGARQPQHF. CDR3 DNA: TGTGCCAGCAGTCCAACGGGGGCCCGGCAGCCCCAGCATTTT.